What follows are 8 T cell receptor beta chains derived from one specimen sequenced in a study of T-cell reconstitution after alpha-beta-depleted transplantation in children. Researchers prepared the TCRbeta library using unique molecular identifiers, the study reports. MiXCR, run by TCRdb on the PCR reads, gives a single entry per CDR3 protein. The sample shows about 98,000 distinct CDR3 sequences, about 25% of them seen only once. This material consisted of PBMCs, taken before TCRalphabeta/CD19-depleted stem cell transplant. Source of these receptors: a boy aged 2-15 years with acute lymphoblastic leukemia, due to receive a stem cell transplant.

The J gene is TRBJ2-1, the V gene TRBV6-1, with D unresolved. The germline gives CDR1 MNHNS, CDR2 SASEGT. The V end was cut by 0 bases, the J end by 15 bases, with 9 bases between. The length of the CDR3 is 11 residues. DNA for the CDR3: TGTGCCAGCAGTGAAGCGAGTGCAGCGTTCTTC. This gives the protein CASSEASAAFF.

The chain links TRBV5-4 to TRBJ2-7; 10 positions agree with TRBD2. Germline values: CDR1 SGHNT, CDR2 YYREEE (reference sequence). The CDR3 has 16 amino acids. The V gene end was trimmed by 3 bases and the J gene end by 5 bases; junction bases not matched to a gene: 11. The CDR3 region is CASSYLAGDTFHEQYF. CDR3 sequence (DNA): TGTGCCAGCAGCTACCTAGCGGGGGATACTTTCCACGAGCAGTACTTC.

The chain combines TRBV3-1 with TRBJ2-7; D gene unclear. CDR1 LGHDT and CDR2 YNNKEL come from the germline V gene (reference sequence). The CDR3 is 13 amino acids. V was clipped by 3 bases and J by 2 bases, with 8 bases between them. The DNA for the CDR3 is TGTGCCAGCAGCCATCCGGGTGCCTACGAGCAGTACTTC. Translated: CASSHPGAYEQYF.

The chain links TRBV28 to TRBJ2-7; 10 bases match TRBD2. The V and J ends lost 6 bases and 3 bases, in that order; junction bases with no gene match: 17. Germline CDR1 reads MDHEN; CDR2 reads SYDVKM. This CDR3 is 18 amino acids long. DNA for the CDR3: TGTGCCAGCAGGGCCCGGACTAGCGGAGGCTCCTCATTCTACGAGCAGTACTTC. Its translation is CASRARTSGGSSFYEQYF.

V and J are TRBV7-2 and TRBJ2-1; no definite D call. This CDR3 is 14 amino acids long. Trimming removed 2 bases at V and 5 bases at J, with 10 bases between. Germline loops: CDR1 SGHTA, CDR2 FQGNSA. The CDR3 loop is CASSLNSKNNEQFF. In DNA, the CDR3 is TGTGCCAGCAGCTTAAATTCAAAGAACAATGAGCAGTTCTTC.

This clonotype was counted a few times. This chain joins TRBV4-3 and TRBJ2-1; no reliable D call. Trimming pared 0 bases from V and 6 bases from J, leaving 9 bases between. CDR1 and CDR2 (germline): LGHNA, YSLEER. This CDR3 contains 14 residues. DNA of the CDR3: TGCGCCAGCAGCCAAGAGCCCGTAGTCAATGAGCAGTTCTTC. Encoded protein: CASSQEPVVNEQFF.

In this sample, this clonotype turned up a few times. The genes are TRBV6-2 or TRBV6-3 and TRBJ2-1; TRBD1 is a possible D gene (5 bases). The V and J ends lost 6 bases and 4 bases respectively, with 7 bases between them. Germline V gene data show CDR1 as MNHEY and CDR2 as SVGEGT. The CDR3 runs to 12 residues. CDR3 in DNA: TGTGCCAGCAGGGGGCCATACAATGAGCAGTTCTTC. This encodes CASRGPYNEQFF.

The V call is TRBV28, the J call TRBJ2-3; 13 bases match TRBD2. V shed 7 bases, J shed 3 bases, and the junction held 7 bases outside the gene matches. Germline V gene sequence: CDR1 MDHEN, CDR2 SYDVKM. The CDR3 loop spans 16 amino acids. The CDR3 is CASKRGGLAGTDTQYF. DNA of the CDR3: TGTGCCAGCAAGCGAGGGGGACTAGCGGGAACAGATACGCAGTATTTT.